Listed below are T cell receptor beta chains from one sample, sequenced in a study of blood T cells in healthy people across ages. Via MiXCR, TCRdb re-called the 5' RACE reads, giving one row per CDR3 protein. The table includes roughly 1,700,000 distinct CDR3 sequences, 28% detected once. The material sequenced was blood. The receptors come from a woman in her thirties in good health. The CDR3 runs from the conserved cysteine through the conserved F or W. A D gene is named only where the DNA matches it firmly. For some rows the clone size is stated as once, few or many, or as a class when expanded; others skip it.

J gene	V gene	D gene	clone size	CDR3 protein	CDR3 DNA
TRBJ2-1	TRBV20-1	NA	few	CSARKGDGGDDEQFF	TGCAGTGCTAGAAAGGGGGACGGGGGCGACGATGAGCAGTTCTTC
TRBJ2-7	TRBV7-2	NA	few	CASSPSVGPVEQYF	TGTGCCAGCAGCCCCTCGGTAGGGCCCGTCGAGCAGTACTTC
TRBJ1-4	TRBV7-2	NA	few	CASSRRGDEKLFF	TGTGCCAGCAGCCGCCGTGGTGATGAAAAACTGTTTTTT
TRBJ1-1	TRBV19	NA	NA	CASGKLSLRENTEAFF	TGTGCCAGTGGGAAGCTTAGCCTCAGGGAGAACACTGAAGCTTTCTTT
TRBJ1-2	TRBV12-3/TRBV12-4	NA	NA	CASRRVEHGYTF	TGTGCCAGCAGACGGGTCGAACACGGCTACACCTTC
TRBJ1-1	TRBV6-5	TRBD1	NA	CASRYGVGQGDLNTEAFF	TGTGCCAGCAGGTACGGTGTGGGACAGGGTGATTTGAACACTGAAGCTTTCTTT
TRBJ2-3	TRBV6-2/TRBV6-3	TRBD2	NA	CASSDNRAGRDRNTDTQYF	TGTGCCAGCAGCGACAACCGAGCGGGACGTGACAGAAACACAGATACGCAGTATTTT
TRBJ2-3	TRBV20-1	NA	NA	CSARQTGWNTQYF	TGCAGTGCTAGACAAACAGGGTGGAATACGCAGTATTTT
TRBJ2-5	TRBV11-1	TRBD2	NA	CASSFPRNRGSSSGRDETQYF	TGTGCCAGCAGCTTCCCCCGGAACAGGGGATCTAGTAGCGGGAGAGATGAGACCCAGTACTTC
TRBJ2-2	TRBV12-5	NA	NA	CASGLHVGDPPGERFF	TGTGCTAGTGGCCTCCACGTTGGGGACCCACCCGGGGAGCGGTTTTTT
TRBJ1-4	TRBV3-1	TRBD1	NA	CASGRAGTEEKLFF	TGTGCCAGCGGCCGCGCCGGGACAGAGGAAAAACTGTTTTTT
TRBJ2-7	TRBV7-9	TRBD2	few	CASSYPSGMTLHEQYF	TGTGCCAGCAGCTACCCTAGCGGGATGACCTTACACGAGCAGTACTTC
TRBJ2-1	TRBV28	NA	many	CASTPDGIRSYNEQFF	TGTGCCAGCACCCCGGACGGTATCCGCTCCTACAATGAGCAGTTCTTC
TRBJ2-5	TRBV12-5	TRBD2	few	CASGVPGLGEETQYF	TGTGCTAGTGGTGTCCCGGGACTAGGTGAGGAGACCCAGTACTTC
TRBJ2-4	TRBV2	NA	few	CASLGEDKNIQYF	TGTGCCAGCTTAGGAGAGGACAAAAACATTCAGTACTTC
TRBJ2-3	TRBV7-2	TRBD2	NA	CASMSGGAGTDTQYF	TGTGCCAGCATGAGCGGGGGCGCGGGCACAGATACGCAGTATTTT
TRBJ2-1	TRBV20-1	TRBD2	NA	CSATIAGGFNEQFF	TGCAGTGCGACCATAGCGGGAGGGTTCAATGAGCAGTTCTTC
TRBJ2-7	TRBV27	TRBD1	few	CASRWGQRSYEQYF	TGTGCCAGCAGATGGGGACAGAGGTCCTACGAGCAGTACTTC
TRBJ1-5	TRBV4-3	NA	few	CASSPTPSCNQPQHF	TGCGCCAGCAGCCCTACCCCAAGTTGTAATCAGCCCCAGCATTTT
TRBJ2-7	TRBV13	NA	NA	CASSSQKVAGEQYF	TGTGCCAGCAGCTCCCAAAAGGTGGCGGGCGAGCAGTACTTC
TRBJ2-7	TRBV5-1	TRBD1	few	CASSGRGQGRDDEQYF	TGCGCCAGCAGCGGACGAGGACAGGGACGGGACGACGAGCAGTACTTC
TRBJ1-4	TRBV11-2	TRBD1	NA	CASSLEGQGNEKLFF	TGTGCCAGCAGCTTAGAGGGACAGGGGAATGAAAAACTGTTTTTT
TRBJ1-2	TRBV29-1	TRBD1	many	CSVDRQGDGYTF	TGCAGCGTTGACCGACAGGGGGATGGCTACACCTTC
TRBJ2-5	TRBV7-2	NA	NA	CASNLAETATQYF	TGTGCCAGCAACTTAGCAGAGACGGCGACCCAGTACTTC
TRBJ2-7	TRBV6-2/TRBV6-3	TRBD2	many	CASSSSGRAIHEQYF	TGTGCCAGCAGCAGTAGCGGGAGGGCCATCCACGAGCAGTACTTC
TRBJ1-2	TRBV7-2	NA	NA	CASRSGDLRSYTF	TGTGCCAGCAGATCCGGGGACCTGAGGAGCTACACCTTC
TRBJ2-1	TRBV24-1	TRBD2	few	CATSGKAGGLAGEQFF	TGTGCCACCAGTGGGAAAGCGGGAGGCCTGGCGGGCGAGCAGTTCTTC
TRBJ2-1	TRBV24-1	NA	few	CATSDPRWAEQFF	TGTGCCACCAGTGACCCTAGGTGGGCCGAGCAGTTCTTC
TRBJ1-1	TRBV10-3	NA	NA	CAISEGPAEAFF	TGTGCCATCAGTGAGGGCCCCGCTGAAGCTTTCTTT
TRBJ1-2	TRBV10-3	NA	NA	CAISVEGDYRGYTF	TGTGCCATCAGTGTCGAGGGGGATTATCGTGGCTACACCTTC
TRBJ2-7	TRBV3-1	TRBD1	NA	CASSQTGAEQYF	TGTGCCAGCAGCCAAACAGGGGCCGAGCAGTACTTC
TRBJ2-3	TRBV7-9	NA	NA	CASSPVRGRTSSTDTQYF	TGTGCCAGCAGCCCCGTTAGGGGCCGGACCTCTAGCACAGATACGCAGTATTTT
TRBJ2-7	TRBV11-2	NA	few	CASSLESNWAFHEQYF	TGTGCCAGCAGCTTAGAAAGTAACTGGGCATTCCACGAGCAGTACTTC
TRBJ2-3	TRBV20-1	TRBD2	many	CSARVSGGNTDTQYF	TGCAGTGCTAGAGTTAGCGGGGGTAACACAGATACGCAGTATTTT
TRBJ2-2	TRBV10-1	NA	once	CASSEVQETGELFF	TGCGCCAGCAGTGAGGTTCAGGAGACCGGGGAGCTGTTTTTT
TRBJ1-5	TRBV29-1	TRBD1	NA	CSVGTGVGNQPQHF	TGCAGCGTTGGGACAGGGGTTGGCAATCAGCCCCAGCATTTT
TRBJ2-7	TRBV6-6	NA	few	CASSHRQGHEQYF	TGTGCCAGCAGCCACCGGCAGGGCCATGAGCAGTACTTC
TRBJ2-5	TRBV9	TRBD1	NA	CASSPLEGAKETQYF	TGTGCCAGCAGCCCCCTCGAGGGGGCGAAGGAGACCCAGTACTTC
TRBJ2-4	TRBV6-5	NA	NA	CASKERGLLDEQYF	TGTGCCAGCAAGGAACGGGGGTTGTTGGATGAGCAGTACTTC
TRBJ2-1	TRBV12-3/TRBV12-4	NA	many	CASAWGFAQFF	TGTGCCAGCGCCTGGGGTTTCGCGCAGTTCTTC
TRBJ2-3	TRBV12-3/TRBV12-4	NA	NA	CATGTDTQYF	TGTGCCACCGGTACAGATACGCAGTATTTT
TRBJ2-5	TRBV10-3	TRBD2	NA	CAISDRGGETQYF	TGTGCCATCAGTGACCGGGGAGGGGAGACCCAGTACTTC
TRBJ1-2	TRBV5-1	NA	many	CATKQLGARGEGYTF	TGCGCCACCAAGCAGCTTGGGGCAAGGGGGGAAGGCTACACCTTC
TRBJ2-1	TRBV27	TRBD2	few	CASTSPGLADEQFF	TGTGCCAGCACCTCCCCGGGACTAGCTGATGAGCAGTTCTTC
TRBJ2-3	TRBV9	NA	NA	CASSVAGIRTDTQYF	TGTGCCAGCAGCGTCGCCGGGATAAGGACAGATACGCAGTATTTT
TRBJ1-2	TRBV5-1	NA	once	CASSPRVDGASYTF	TGCGCCAGCAGCCCGAGGGTAGATGGGGCGAGCTACACCTTC
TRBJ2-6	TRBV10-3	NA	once	CVITNPQVSGANVLTF	TGTGTCATCACCAACCCTCAGGTCTCTGGGGCCAACGTCCTGACTTTC
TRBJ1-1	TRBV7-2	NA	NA	CASSAQKRLEAFF	TGTGCCAGCAGTGCGCAGAAGAGACTTGAAGCTTTCTTT
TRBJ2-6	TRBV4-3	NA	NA	CASSQDLSRGTNVLTF	TGCGCCAGCAGCCAAGATCTCTCCCGCGGAACCAACGTCCTGACTTTC
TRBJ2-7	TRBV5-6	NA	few	CASSLFTETYEQYF	TGTGCCAGCAGCTTGTTCACTGAAACCTACGAGCAGTACTTC
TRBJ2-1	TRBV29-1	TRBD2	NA	CSVNRRTSDRNEQFF	TGCAGCGTTAACCGCCGGACTAGCGATCGCAATGAGCAGTTCTTC